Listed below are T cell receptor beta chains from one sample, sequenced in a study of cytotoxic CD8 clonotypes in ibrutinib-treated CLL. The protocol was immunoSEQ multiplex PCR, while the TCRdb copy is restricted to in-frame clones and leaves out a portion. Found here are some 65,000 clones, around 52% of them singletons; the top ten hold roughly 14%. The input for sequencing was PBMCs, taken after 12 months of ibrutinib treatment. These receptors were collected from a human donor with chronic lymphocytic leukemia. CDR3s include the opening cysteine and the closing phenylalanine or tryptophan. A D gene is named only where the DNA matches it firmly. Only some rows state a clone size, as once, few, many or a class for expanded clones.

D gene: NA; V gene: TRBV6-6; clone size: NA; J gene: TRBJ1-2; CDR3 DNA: TGTGCCAGCAGTTACCTTACTTATGGCTATGGCTACACCTTC; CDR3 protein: CASSYLTYGYGYTF
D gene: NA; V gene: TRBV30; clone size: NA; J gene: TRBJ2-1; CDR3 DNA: TGTGCCTGGACCCGGAGAGGGACAAGCTCCTACAATGAGCAGTTCTTC; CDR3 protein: CAWTRRGTSSYNEQFF
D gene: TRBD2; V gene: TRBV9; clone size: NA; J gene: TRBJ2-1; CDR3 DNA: TGTGCCAGCAGCGCCCGGACTAGCGGGAGGACTACCTACAATGAGCAGTTCTTC; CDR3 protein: CASSARTSGRTTYNEQFF
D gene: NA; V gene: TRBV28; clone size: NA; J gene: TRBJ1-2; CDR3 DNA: TGTGCCAGCAGTTCCCTGGGGGACACCTATGGCTACACCTTC; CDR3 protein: CASSSLGDTYGYTF
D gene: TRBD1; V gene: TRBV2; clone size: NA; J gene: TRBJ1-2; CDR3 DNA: TGTGCCAGCAGGAGGACAGGCTCGGGCGTGGGGGGCTACACCTTC; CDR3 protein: CASRRTGSGVGGYTF
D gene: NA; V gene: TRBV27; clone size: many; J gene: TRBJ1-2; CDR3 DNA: TGTGCCAGCAGTAGTGTAGGGCTCAACTATGGCTACACCTTC; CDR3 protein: CASSSVGLNYGYTF
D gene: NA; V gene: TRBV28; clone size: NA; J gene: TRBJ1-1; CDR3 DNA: TGTGCCAGCAGGACAGGGAACACTGAAGCTTTCTTT; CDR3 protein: CASRTGNTEAFF
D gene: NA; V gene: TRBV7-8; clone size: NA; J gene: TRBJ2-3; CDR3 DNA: TGTGCCAGCAGCTTAGGTCCGGGCACAGATACGCAGTATTTT; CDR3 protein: CASSLGPGTDTQYF
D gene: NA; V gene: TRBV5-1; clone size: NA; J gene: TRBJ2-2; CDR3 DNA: TGCGCCAGCAGCTTGTCCAGCCCCGGGGAGCTGTTTTTT; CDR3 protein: CASSLSSPGELFF
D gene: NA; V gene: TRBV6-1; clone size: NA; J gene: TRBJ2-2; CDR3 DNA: TGTGCAGCAGTGAAATCGCAGCAGAACACCGGGGAGCTGTTTTTT; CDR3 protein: CAAVKSQQNTGELFF
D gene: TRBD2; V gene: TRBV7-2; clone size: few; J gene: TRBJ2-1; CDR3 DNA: TGTGCCAGCAGCTTTCGAGCGGGAGTGGGTCGGGGCGCCAATGAGCAGTTCTTC; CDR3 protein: CASSFRAGVGRGANEQFF